This T cell receptor (beta chain) was recorded in a study of human T cells and chemical hapten exposure. Overall study context: Variation in per-sample TCR yields came mainly from small pooled library volume differences. Study observations and caveats: Patch test score was positively correlated with the counts of TCRs that had expanded at PT1.

This clonotype was seen a few times. Antigen specificity is unknown. The library attached unique molecular identifiers to individual cDNA molecules. Each CDR3 protein is one row after TCRdb ran MiXCR on the RACE reads. This table holds around 300,000 distinct CDR3 sequences, roughly 6% found once. Time point in this sample: pre-sensitization, week 0. Documented treatment: therapeutic diphenylcyclopropenone sensitization with weekly scalp DPC. Ahead of each patch test application, blood was drawn. The CDR3 extends over 16 amino acids. Germline V gives CDR1 MNHEY, CDR2 SVGEGT. The trim removed 6 bases at V and 2 bases at J, leaving 6 bases unmatched.

The starting material was whole blood, obtained in connection with sensitization to the hapten diphenylcyclopropenone (DPC). The V call is TRBV6-2 or TRBV6-3, the J call TRBJ2-5; 13 positions agree with TRBD2. The receptor was derived from a young woman with alopecia areata. Some clones in this sample may be carry-over from other donors' samples. This chain's CDR3 is CASRPGLAGLQETQYF. The CDR3 region has the DNA TGTGCCAGCAGGCCGGGACTAGCGGGGTTACAAGAGACCCAGTACTTC.